The clone carrying this T cell receptor (beta chain) is called medium-sized based on its frequency. The data were taken from a study of T cell clusters in autoimmune cytopenias. Each sample's input was 250 to 300 ng genomic DNA, some 40,000 genome equivalents. TRB rearrangements were amplified by touch-down multiplex PCR with mixed TRB-A/B primers. One entry per CDR3 protein, without DNA, is what TCRdb gives after re-calling the multiplex PCR reads. The sample table includes roughly 4,800 distinct CDR3 sequences. The germline V gene encodes CDR1 MNHEY and CDR2 SVGAGI. The CDR3 is made up of 14 amino acids.

This clonotype originated in a human donor with an autoimmune cytopenia or autoimmune hepatitis (not recorded which). J is TRBJ2-3 and V is TRBV6-5; TCRdb's D gene call, TRBD1, goes unchecked for lack of DNA. Material for sequencing was peripheral blood. This chain's CDR3 is CARGLGQRTDTQYF.